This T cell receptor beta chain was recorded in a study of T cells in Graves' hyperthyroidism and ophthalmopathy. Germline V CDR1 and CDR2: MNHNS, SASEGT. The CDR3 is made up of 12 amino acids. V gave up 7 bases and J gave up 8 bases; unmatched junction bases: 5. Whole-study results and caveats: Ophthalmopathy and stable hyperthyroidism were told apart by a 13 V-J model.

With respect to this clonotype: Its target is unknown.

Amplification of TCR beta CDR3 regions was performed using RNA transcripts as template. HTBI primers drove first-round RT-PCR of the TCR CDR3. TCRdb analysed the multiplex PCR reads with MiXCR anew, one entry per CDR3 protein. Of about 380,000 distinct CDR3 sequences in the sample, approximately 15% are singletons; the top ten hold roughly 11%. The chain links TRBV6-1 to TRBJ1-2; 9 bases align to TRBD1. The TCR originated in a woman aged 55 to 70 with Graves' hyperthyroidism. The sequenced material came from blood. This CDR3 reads CASKGTGNGYTF. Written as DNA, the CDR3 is TGTGCCAGCAAGGGGACAGGGAACGGCTACACCTTC.